Below, 3 T cell receptor beta chains from the same sample are listed, as sequenced in a study of response to subunit inactivated influenza vaccine (dated by TCRdb to the late 2010s). Libraries were built with RT-PCR. The sequencer listed for this sample is Illumina HiSeq 2500. TCRdb's own reprocessing of the public reads used fastp at Q25 and MiXCR and kept productive beta chains. Identical CDR3 proteins give one entry, which carries the most common genes and DNA. This sample is represented by hundreds of thousands of distinct CDR3 sequences; about an eighth of them were singletons. 10% to 13% of the sample is held by the ten biggest clonotypes. Sample: PBMCs from blood, taken on the day of vaccination. All receptors come from a man in his forties or fifties who received an inactivated influenza vaccine. Donor details come from another sample of the same person, matched by shared clones.

This clonotype occurred a few times. The J gene is TRBJ2-5, the V gene TRBV15; D is perhaps TRBD1 or TRBD2 (5 bases each). Per the germline V gene, CDR1 is LNHNV and CDR2 is YYDKDF (reference sequence). Trimming pared 1 base from V and 5 bases from J, leaving 17 bases between. CDR3 size: 16 residues. CDR3 in amino acids: CATSRGPPVGVETQYF. CDR3 nucleotide sequence: TGTGCCACCAGCAGAGGACCCCCGGTGGGGGTCGAGACCCAGTACTTC. The whole variable domain, remainder taken from reference TRBV15 and TRBJ2-5, is DAMVIQNPRYQVTQFGKPVTLSCSQTLNHNVMYWYQQKSSQAPKLLFHYYDKDFNNEADTPDNFQSRRPNTSFCFLDIRSPGLGDTAMYLCATSRGPPVGVETQYFGPGTRLLVL.

CDR3 coding DNA: TGTGCCAGCAGCCCCTTGGGCGGGGAGACCCAGTACTTC. The encoded protein is CASSPLGGETQYF. The rearrangement uses TRBV7-2 and TRBJ2-5; the D gene is possibly TRBD2 (5 bases). The CDR3 length is 13 residues. Germline V CDR1 and CDR2: SGHTA, FQGNSA. V was pared by 5 bases and J by 5 bases, with 12 bases between.

The V gene is TRBV5-1, the J gene TRBJ1-1; possible D gene TRBD1, 6 bases. The CDR3 sequence is 15 residues long. The germline V gene encodes CDR1 SGHRS and CDR2 YFSETQ. Trimming stripped 4 bases from V and 3 bases from J, with 16 bases between. DNA for the CDR3: TGCGCCAGCAGCCCGCCGGACAGCCCAGACACTGAAGCTTTCTTT. Protein: CASSPPDSPDTEAFF.